The rows below give T cell receptor beta chains drawn from one sample of a study of blood T cell repertoires in COVID-19. Assay: immunoSEQ multiplex PCR; the TCRdb copy retains only in-frame clones and omits some. The sample shows 350,000 or so clones, approximately 90% of them seen only once. The source material was peripheral blood. The receptors originated from a woman under 40 with COVID-19, enrolled during active disease. CDR3s include the opening cysteine and the closing phenylalanine or tryptophan. The D gene is left open where the match is weak. A row's size may be missing; if present it is once, few, many or a size class.

j_call d_call v_call clone_size cdr3_aa cdr3_nt
TRBJ1-3 NA TRBV6-5 NA CASSRGQTGNTIYF TGTGCCAGCAGCCGGGGACAAACTGGAAACACCATATATTTT
TRBJ2-7 NA TRBV5-6 NA CASSLDHRDYEQYF TGTGCCAGCAGCTTGGACCACAGGGACTACGAGCAGTACTTC
TRBJ1-2 NA TRBV19 NA CASSIGSEGYTF TGTGCCAGTAGTATTGGGTCGGAGGGCTACACCTTC
TRBJ1-2 TRBD1 TRBV4-1 once CASRQGTGVKGYTF TGCGCCAGCAGACAGGGGACAGGGGTAAAGGGCTACACCTTC
TRBJ1-1 NA TRBV2 NA CASSAETTEAFF TGTGCCAGCAGTGCCGAAACAACTGAAGCTTTCTTT
TRBJ1-6 NA TRBV5-1 NA CASSLDGRALHF TGCGCCAGCAGCTTGGATGGGAGGGCCCTCCACTTT
TRBJ1-1 TRBD1 TRBV15 NA CATSRVRTGANTEAFF TGTGCCACCAGCAGAGTGCGGACAGGGGCGAACACTGAAGCTTTCTTT
TRBJ2-3 NA TRBV10-3 NA CAIATGRFTDTQYF TGTGCCATCGCCACGGGGAGATTCACAGATACGCAGTATTTT
TRBJ1-2 TRBD1 TRBV4-1 few CASSQDIQGGYYGYTF TGCGCCAGCAGCCAAGATATCCAGGGGGGTTACTATGGCTACACCTTC
TRBJ1-2 NA TRBV7-9 NA CASIKSQVGGSYTF TGTGCCAGCATCAAAAGCCAAGTGGGGGGTTCCTACACCTTC
TRBJ1-6 NA TRBV4-2 NA CASSEPLGQGSSPLHF TGTGCCAGCAGCGAACCTCTCGGGCAGGGTTCCTCACCCCTCCACTTT
TRBJ2-7 TRBD2 TRBV7-6 once CASSLAPSGGSYEQYF TGTGCCAGCAGCTTAGCCCCCAGCGGGGGATCCTACGAGCAGTACTTC
TRBJ2-5 TRBD2 TRBV7-2 NA CASSSGLAGLYQETQYF TGTGCCAGCAGCTCGGGACTAGCGGGGTTGTACCAAGAGACCCAGTACTTC
TRBJ1-5 TRBD1 TRBV19 NA CASSNYGTGSWSNQPQHF TGTGCCAGTAGCAATTATGGGACAGGTAGTTGGAGCAATCAGCCCCAGCATTTT
TRBJ2-7 TRBD1 TRBV7-6 NA CASSSTGGRGEQYF TGTGCCAGCAGCTCGACAGGGGGCCGTGGGGAGCAGTACTTC
TRBJ1-5 TRBD1 TRBV9 once CASSVGTGVDQPQHF TGTGCCAGCAGCGTAGGGACAGGGGTCGATCAGCCCCAGCATTTT
TRBJ2-7 TRBD1 TRBV5-1 NA CASSKGRGLYEQYF TGCGCCAGCAGCAAGGGAAGGGGGCTCTACGAGCAGTACTTC
TRBJ1-1 NA TRBV29-1 NA CKVWVAGATNTEAFF TGCAAAGTGTGGGTGGCGGGGGCAACGAACACTGAAGCTTTCTTT
TRBJ2-2 TRBD2 TRBV5-1 NA CASTLLAVNTGELFF TGCGCCAGCACTCTACTAGCGGTGAATACCGGGGAGCTGTTTTTT
TRBJ2-5 NA TRBV6-6 NA CASSYKLQETQYF TGTGCCAGCAGTTACAAGCTCCAAGAGACCCAGTACTTC
TRBJ1-5 NA TRBV4-2 once CASSPSRNPGGQPQHF TGTGCCAGCAGCCCATCGCGGAACCCGGGTGGACAGCCCCAGCATTTT
TRBJ1-4 NA TRBV10-2 NA CASSESGSGEKLFF TGCGCCAGCAGTGAGTCAGGGAGTGGTGAAAAACTGTTTTTT
TRBJ1-4 TRBD1 TRBV7-9 NA CASSSRDRNEKLFF TGTGCCAGCAGCTCCCGGGACAGGAATGAAAAACTGTTTTTT
TRBJ2-3 TRBD2 TRBV14 NA CASSLTLGGRDTQYF TGTGCCAGCAGCCTCACCCTGGGGGGGAGAGATACGCAGTATTTT
TRBJ1-2 TRBD1 TRBV6-5 NA CATTGGGWGYTF TGTGCCACCACGGGAGGGGGCTGGGGCTACACCTTC
TRBJ2-7 NA TRBV2 NA CASSATVGGYEQYF TGTGCCAGCAGCGCGACGGTGGGGGGCTACGAGCAGTACTTC
TRBJ1-5 NA TRBV11-3 NA CASSLERRRTAYSNQPQHF TGTGCCAGCAGCTTAGAGAGAAGGCGGACAGCCTATAGCAATCAGCCCCAGCATTTT
TRBJ2-1 NA TRBV7-6 NA CASSQWTDNEQFF TGTGCCAGCAGCCAGTGGACAGACAATGAGCAGTTCTTC
TRBJ1-2 NA TRBV5-6 NA CASVPAFGWGPNYGYTF TGTGCCAGCGTCCCCGCCTTCGGTTGGGGCCCTAACTATGGCTACACCTTC
TRBJ2-1 NA TRBV11-1 NA CASSLAGGYNEQFF TGTGCCAGCAGCTTAGCGGGGGGATACAATGAGCAGTTCTTC
TRBJ1-2 TRBD1 TRBV19 NA CASSITGEDYGYTF TGTGCCAGTAGTATAACAGGGGAGGACTATGGCTACACCTTC
TRBJ1-1 TRBD1 TRBV27 NA CASSFRTGGEAFF TGTGCCAGCAGTTTCCGGACAGGGGGCGAAGCTTTCTTT
TRBJ1-6 NA TRBV21-1 NA CASSSNLQGASSYNSPLHF TGTGCCAGCAGCTCAAACCTCCAGGGGGCTAGCTCCTATAATTCACCCCTCCACTTT
TRBJ2-3 TRBD2 TRBV5-6 NA CASSLFGTSGGAVTDTQYF TGTGCCAGCAGCTTGTTCGGGACTAGCGGGGGGGCAGTTACAGATACGCAGTATTTT
TRBJ1-1 NA TRBV3-1/TRBV3-2 NA CASFHNGGMNTEAFF TGTGCCAGCTTCCATAACGGGGGGATGAACACTGAAGCTTTCTTT
TRBJ2-5 TRBD2 TRBV5-1 NA CASSLGLAGGPETQYF TGCGCCAGCAGCCTGGGACTAGCGGGGGGCCCGGAGACCCAGTACTTC
TRBJ2-5 TRBD2 TRBV23-1 once CASSQAGGHQETQYF TGCGCCAGCAGTCAAGCGGGGGGACACCAAGAGACCCAGTACTTC
TRBJ2-5 NA TRBV19 NA CAIDTRGHYGDQETQYF TGTGCCATCGATACGAGGGGACACTATGGGGACCAAGAGACCCAGTACTTC
TRBJ1-1 TRBD1 TRBV7-9 NA CASSFGQGAAFF TGTGCCAGCAGCTTTGGGCAGGGGGCAGCTTTCTTT